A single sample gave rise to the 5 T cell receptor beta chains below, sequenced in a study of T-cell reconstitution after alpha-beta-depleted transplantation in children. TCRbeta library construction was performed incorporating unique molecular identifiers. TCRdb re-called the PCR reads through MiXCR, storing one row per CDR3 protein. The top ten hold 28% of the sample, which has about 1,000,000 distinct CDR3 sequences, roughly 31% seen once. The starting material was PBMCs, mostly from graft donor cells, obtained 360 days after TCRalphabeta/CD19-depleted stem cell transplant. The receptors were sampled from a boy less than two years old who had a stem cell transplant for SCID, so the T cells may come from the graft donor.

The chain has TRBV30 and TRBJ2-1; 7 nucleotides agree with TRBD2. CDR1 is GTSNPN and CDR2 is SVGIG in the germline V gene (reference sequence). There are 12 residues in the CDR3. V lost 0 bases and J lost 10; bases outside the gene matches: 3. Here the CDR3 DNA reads TGTGCCTGGAGTGTGGGGGGGGGAGAGCAGTTCTTC. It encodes CAWSVGGGEQFF.

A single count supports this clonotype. The CDR3 here is CASSIAGGTYQETQYF. The CDR3 DNA is TGTGCCAGCAGTATAGCGGGGGGCACGTACCAAGAGACCCAGTACTTC. The gene calls are TRBV6-2 or TRBV6-3 and TRBJ2-5; 10 bases fit TRBD2. The CDR3 is made up of 16 amino acids. Germline CDR1 reads MNHEY; CDR2 reads SVGEGT. The junction had 6 bases not matched to a gene; V was cut back by 5 bases and J by 0 bases.

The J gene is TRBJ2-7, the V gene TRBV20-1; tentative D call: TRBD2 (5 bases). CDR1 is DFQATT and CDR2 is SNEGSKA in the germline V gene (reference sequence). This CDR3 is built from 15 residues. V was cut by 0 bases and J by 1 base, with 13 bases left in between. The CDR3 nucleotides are TGCAGTGCTAGAGATTATCGCCCGGGATCCTACGAGCAGTACTTC. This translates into CSARDYRPGSYEQYF.

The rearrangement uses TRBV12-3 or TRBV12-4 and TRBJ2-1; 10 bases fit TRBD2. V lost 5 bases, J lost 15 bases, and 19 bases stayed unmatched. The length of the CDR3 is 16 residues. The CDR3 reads CASSLSPGLADLKVFF. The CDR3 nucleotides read TGTGCCAGCAGTCTGAGCCCCGGACTAGCGGACCTTAAGGTGTTCTTC.

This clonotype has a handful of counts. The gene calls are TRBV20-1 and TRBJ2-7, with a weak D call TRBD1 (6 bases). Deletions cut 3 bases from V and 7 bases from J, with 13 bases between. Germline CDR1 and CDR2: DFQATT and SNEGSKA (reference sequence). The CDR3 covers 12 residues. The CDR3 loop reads CSASSRGWEQYF. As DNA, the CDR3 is TGCAGTGCTAGCTCCAGGGGATGGGAGCAGTACTTC.